This T cell receptor (beta chain) was identified during a study of Ad26.COV2.S vaccination and SARS-CoV-2 variants (dated by TCRdb to 2020 to 2023). In terms of the full investigation: Vaccine-arm donors came from COV1001, a multicentre, randomized, double-blind, placebo-controlled phase I-IIa trial of Ad26.COV2.S in healthy adults. Ad26.COV2.S was given intramuscularly at 5x10^10 or 1x10^11 viral particles, as a single shot or as two shots 56 days apart. TCRbeta repertoire sequencing served as the tool for gauging how specific and how broad the SARS-CoV-2-reactive T cell receptors were following Ad26.COV2.S vaccination. A total of 32 samples were included in the TCR-sequenced set, comprising roughly 19 Ad26.COV2.S vaccine recipients, 5 placebo recipients and 8 SARS-CoV-2 convalescent individuals. Participants in the trial were split at random into five groups of five each, receiving low-dose or high-dose Ad26.COV2.S once or twice, or else placebo on both occasions. Investigators remained blinded to trial group allocation during experiments and outcome assessment.

The immunoSEQ Assay was the method used to sequence TCRbeta CDR3 regions. After extraction, genomic DNA underwent amplification by bias-controlled multiplex PCR, followed by high-throughput sequencing. The study's processing was this. Collapsing and filtering of sequences were performed to quantify the absolute abundance of each unique TCRbeta CDR3 region. T cell fraction was estimated by normalizing TCRbeta template counts to usable DNA, which was measured by amplifying reference genes present in all nucleated cells. Repertoire TCRs were annotated as SARS-CoV-2-specific when V gene, CDR3 amino acid sequence and J gene were exactly matched to a known reactive TCR set. The reference SARS-CoV-2 TCR set was derived from MIRA and filtered for enrichment in COVID-19-positive ImmuneCODE repertoires, a step that removed public or cross-reactive TCRs. Using the MIRA antigens, annotated TCRs were further analysed by specific ORF or by position within an ORF. Breadth was defined as annotated unique rearrangements over total unique productive rearrangements; depth was the summed frequency of those rearrangements. TCR breadth was compared between groups using two-sided Wilcoxon rank-sum tests. Drawn from immuneACCESS, this table holds only the in-frame rearrangements with V and J called that TCRdb kept. Clones are partly lost; checked studies trace under half to an unresolved V gene and leave the rest unexplained. V and J calls and clone size are those listed in that table; D and trimming were worked out from the DNA. The sample has fewer than 500,000 clones on record, about 88% of them singletons. In total, the top ten clones hold approximately 2.5% of the sample.

The treatment or condition label on this specimen signifies: some 20 received Ad26.COV2.S at low or high dose, single or two shots; 5 received placebo; per-sample allocation not given. For vaccine and placebo recipients, repertoires were sequenced using samples collected on day 63 after the first injection. Between 29 July and 7 August 2020, Cohort 1b enrolled about two dozen adults aged 18-55 years at one site in Boston, USA. As a vaccine, Ad26.COV2.S was a replication-incompetent adenovirus type 26 vector that expressed a prefusion-stabilized SARS-CoV-2 spike protein derived from the original Wuhan strain. With regard to this clone: Its antigen remains unidentified. No qualities accompany the bases; no much larger clone lies one base away.

What the authors observed across the whole study: After vaccination, substantial breadth of spike-specific CD8+ and CD4+ T cell responses was reported. Comparable non-spike TCR breadth was observed between vaccine and placebo recipients, consistent with only spike being contained in the vaccine. Ad26.COV2.S recipients had higher spike-specific TCR breadth than placebo recipients (P = 0.0014). It was noted by the authors that total T cell responses may have been underestimated by the TCR breadth and depth analyses. Comparing responses between vaccine doses or regimens was not something the study was powered to do.

The CDR3 has 11 amino acids, counting the end cysteine and phenylalanine. Only CDR3 DNA is held: 33 bases, read in frame from base 1. V is shortened by 7 bases, J by 3 bases, and the region joining them spans 6 bases. The germline V gene provides CDR1 MNHEY and CDR2 SVGAGI. The sequenced sample was peripheral blood, obtained in a trial of Ad26.COV2.S vaccine versus placebo. Recombination connected TRBV6-5 to TRBJ1-1; no D gene call is confident. The origin of this receptor is a person between 18 and 65 years old who received the Ad26.COV2.S COVID-19 vaccine or a placebo. The nucleotide sequence is given as TGTGCCAGCATCCGAGACACTGAAGCTTTCTTT. Its coded protein is CASIRDTEAFF.